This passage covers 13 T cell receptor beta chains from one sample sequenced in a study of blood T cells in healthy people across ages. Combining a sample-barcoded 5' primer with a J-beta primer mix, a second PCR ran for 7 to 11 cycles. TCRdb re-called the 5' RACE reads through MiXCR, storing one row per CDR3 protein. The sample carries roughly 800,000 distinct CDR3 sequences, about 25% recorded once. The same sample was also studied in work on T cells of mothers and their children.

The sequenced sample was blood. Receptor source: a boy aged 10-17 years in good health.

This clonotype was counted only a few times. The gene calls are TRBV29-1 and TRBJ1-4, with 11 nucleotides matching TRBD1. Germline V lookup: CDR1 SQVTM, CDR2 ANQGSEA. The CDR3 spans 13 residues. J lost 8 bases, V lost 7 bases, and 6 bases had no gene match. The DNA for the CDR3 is TGCAGCGCCTCGGGACAGGGGGTGGAAAAACTGTTTTTT. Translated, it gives CSASGQGVEKLFF.

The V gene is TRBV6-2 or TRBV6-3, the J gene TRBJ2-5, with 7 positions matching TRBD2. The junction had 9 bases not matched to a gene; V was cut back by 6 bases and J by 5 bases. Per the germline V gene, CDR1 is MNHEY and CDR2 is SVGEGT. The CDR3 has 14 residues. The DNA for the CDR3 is TGTGCCAGCAGGACTGGGCGGGGGACCGAGACCCAGTACTTC. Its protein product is CASRTGRGTETQYF.

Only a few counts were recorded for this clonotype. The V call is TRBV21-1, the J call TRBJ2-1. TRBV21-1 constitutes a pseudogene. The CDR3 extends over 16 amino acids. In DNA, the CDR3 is TGTGCCAGCAGCAAAAGCGGTGTGGAAGACTACAATGAGCAGTTCTTC. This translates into CASSKSGVEDYNEQFF.

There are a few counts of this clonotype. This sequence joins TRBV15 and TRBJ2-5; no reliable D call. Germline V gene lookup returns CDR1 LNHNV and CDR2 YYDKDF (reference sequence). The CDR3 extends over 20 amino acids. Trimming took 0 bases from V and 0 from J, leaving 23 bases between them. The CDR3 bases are TGTGCCACCAGCAGAGATCTTCGGTCGGACCCGGGCCCCTACCAAGAGACCCAGTACTTC. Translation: CATSRDLRSDPGPYQETQYF.

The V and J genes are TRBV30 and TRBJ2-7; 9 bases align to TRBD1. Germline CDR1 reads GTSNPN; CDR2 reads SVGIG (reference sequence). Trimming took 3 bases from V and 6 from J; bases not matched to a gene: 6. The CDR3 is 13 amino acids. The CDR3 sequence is CAWRHRGPGEQYF. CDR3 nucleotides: TGTGCCTGGAGGCACAGGGGGCCGGGCGAGCAGTACTTC.

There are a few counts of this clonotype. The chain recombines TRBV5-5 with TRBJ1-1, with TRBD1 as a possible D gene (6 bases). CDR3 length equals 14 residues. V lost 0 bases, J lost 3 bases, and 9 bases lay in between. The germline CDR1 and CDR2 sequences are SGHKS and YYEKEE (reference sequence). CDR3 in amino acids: CASSLEAGDTEAFF. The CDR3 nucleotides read TGTGCCAGCAGCTTGGAAGCAGGGGACACTGAAGCTTTCTTT.

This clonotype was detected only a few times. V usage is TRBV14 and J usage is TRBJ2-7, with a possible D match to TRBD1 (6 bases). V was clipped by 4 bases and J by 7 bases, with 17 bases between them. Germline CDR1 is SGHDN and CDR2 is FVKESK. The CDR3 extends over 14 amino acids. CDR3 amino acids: CASSPRGLREEQYF. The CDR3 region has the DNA TGTGCCAGCAGCCCGAGGGGGTTGAGGGAGGAGCAGTACTTC.

Here the CDR3 DNA reads TGTGCCAGCTCACCCGGCCTTGGGGTGGCCGAGCAGTACTTC. Translated, it gives CASSPGLGVAEQYF. The V call is TRBV18, the J call TRBJ2-5; D unclear. The better agreement between TRBJ2-7 and the DNA end casts doubt on the J call. The CDR3 contains 14 residues. Germline CDR1 KGHSH, CDR2 LQKENI.

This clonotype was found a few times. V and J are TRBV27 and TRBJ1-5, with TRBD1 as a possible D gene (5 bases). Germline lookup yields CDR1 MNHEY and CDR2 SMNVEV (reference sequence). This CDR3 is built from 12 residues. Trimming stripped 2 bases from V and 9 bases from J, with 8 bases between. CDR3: CASSLQGGPQHF. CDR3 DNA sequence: TGTGCCAGCAGTTTACAGGGTGGGCCCCAGCATTTT.

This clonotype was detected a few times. CDR3 in DNA: TGCAGCGTTGGGGGGACAAGCTACTACGAGCAGTACTTC. Protein product: CSVGGTSYYEQYF. V is TRBV29-1 and J is TRBJ2-7; D is perhaps TRBD1 (6 bases). Trimming stripped 4 bases from V and 3 bases from J, with 13 bases between. The CDR3 runs to 13 residues. The germline gives CDR1 SQVTM, CDR2 ANQGSEA.

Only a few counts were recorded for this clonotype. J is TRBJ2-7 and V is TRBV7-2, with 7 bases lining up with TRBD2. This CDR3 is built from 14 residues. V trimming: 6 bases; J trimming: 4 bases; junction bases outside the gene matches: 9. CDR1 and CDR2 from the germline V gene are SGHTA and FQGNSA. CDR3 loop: CASSQGWGGYEQYF. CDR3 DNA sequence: TGTGCCAGCAGTCAGGGCTGGGGAGGGTACGAGCAGTACTTC.

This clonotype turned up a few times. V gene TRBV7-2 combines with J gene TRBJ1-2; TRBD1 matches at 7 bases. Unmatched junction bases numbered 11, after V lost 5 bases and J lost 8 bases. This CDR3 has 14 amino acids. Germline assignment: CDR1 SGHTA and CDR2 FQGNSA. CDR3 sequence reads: CASSQGGRVDGYTF. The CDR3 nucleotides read TGTGCCAGCAGCCAAGGGGGCAGGGTTGACGGCTACACCTTC.

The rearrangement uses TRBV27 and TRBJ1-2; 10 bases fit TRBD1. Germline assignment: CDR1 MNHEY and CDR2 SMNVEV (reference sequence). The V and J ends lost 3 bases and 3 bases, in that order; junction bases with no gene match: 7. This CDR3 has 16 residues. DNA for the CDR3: TGTGCCAGCAGTTTCGGGGGACAGGGGAGTTACTATGGCTACACCTTC. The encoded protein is CASSFGGQGSYYGYTF.